The next 17 T cell receptor beta chains were all read from a single sample in a study of neoadjuvant anti-PD-1 for oral cavity cancer. TCRdb's copy holds only in-frame clones and misses some; the assay was immunoSEQ multiplex PCR. The table lists 15,000 to 20,000 clones, 65% to 75% of them singletons. The specimen was PBMCs, collected before nivolumab (anti-PD-1) treatment. The receptors stem from a person between 40 and 79 years old with oral cavity squamous cell carcinoma.

The chain recombines TRBV9 with TRBJ2-5; no clear D. The germline V and J ends were trimmed by 4 bases and 3 bases, with 7 bases remaining between them. The length of the CDR3 is 12 residues. Germline CDR1 is SGDLS and CDR2 is YYNGEE. For the CDR3, the DNA is TGTGCCAGCAGCCTGTCAAAAGAGACCCAGTACTTC. Residues: CASSLSKETQYF.

This clone was picked up one time. V and J are TRBV30 and TRBJ2-6; perhaps TRBD2 as D (5 bases). V was pared by 4 bases and J by 4 bases, with 17 bases between. From germline, CDR1 is GTSNPN and CDR2 SVGIG (reference sequence). This CDR3 has 16 residues. CDR3 sequence (DNA): TGTGCCTGGACCCGAGGCGGGTCTCGGGGGGCCAACGTCCTGACTTTC. Translation: CAWTRGGSRGANVLTF.

The gene calls are TRBV30 and TRBJ2-3; no reliable D call. Germline V gives CDR1 GTSNPN, CDR2 SVGIG (reference sequence). The CDR3 covers 15 residues. Trimming removed 7 bases at V and 0 bases at J, with 17 bases between. The CDR3: CASSSDLTSTDTQYF. For the CDR3, the DNA is TGTGCCTCAAGTTCAGATTTAACTAGCACAGATACGCAGTATTTT. The variable domain in full, completed from reference TRBV30 and TRBJ2-3, reads SQTIHQWPATLVQPVGSPLSLECTVEGTSNPNLYWYRQAAGRGLQLLFYSVGIGQISSEVPQNLSASRPQDRQFILSSKKLLLSDSGFYLCASSSDLTSTDTQYFGPGTRLTVL.

The V gene is TRBV2, the J gene TRBJ2-7; D remains unclear. CDR1 is SNHLY, CDR2 FYNNEI, per germline. Trimming cost V 6 bases and J 2 bases, with 8 bases left between them. The CDR3 extends over 12 amino acids. The CDR3 loop reads CASSSLTYEQYF. The CDR3 DNA reads as TGTGCCAGCAGCAGCCTAACCTACGAGCAGTACTTC.

V gene TRBV19 combines with J gene TRBJ2-7; 12 bases are shared with TRBD1. V shed 8 bases and J 2 bases; nucleotides not matched to a gene: 4. The CDR3 has 14 amino acids. Germline assignment: CDR1 LNHDA and CDR2 SQIVND (reference sequence). The CDR3 loop reads CASVGTGGPYEQYF. The CDR3 DNA follows: TGTGCCAGTGTTGGGACAGGGGGCCCCTACGAGCAGTACTTC.

The rearrangement uses TRBV30 and TRBJ2-1; D may be TRBD2 (6 bases). The CDR3 sequence is 14 residues long. Germline CDR1 reads GTSNPN; CDR2 reads SVGIG (reference sequence). The ends were cut back, 1 base at V and 3 bases at J, with 10 bases in the middle. The CDR3 reads CAWSAGTLYNEQFF. CDR3 DNA sequence: TGTGCCTGGAGTGCCGGGACTCTCTACAATGAGCAGTTCTTC.

This clone was counted a few times. This chain connects TRBV6-5 to TRBJ2-1; 9 bases map to TRBD2. There are 14 residues in the CDR3. CDR1 MNHEY and CDR2 SVGAGI come from the germline V gene. The junction had 4 bases not matched to a gene; V was cut back by 6 bases and J by 4 bases. The CDR3 sequence: CASSRAGGYNEQFF. The CDR3 DNA reads as TGTGCCAGCAGCCGGGCGGGAGGGTACAATGAGCAGTTCTTC.

In this sample, this clone turned up a few times. CDR3 region: CASSLQGANQPQHF. CDR3 in DNA: TGTGCCAGCAGCTTACAGGGGGCCAATCAGCCCCAGCATTTT. The rearrangement uses TRBV11-2 and TRBJ1-5; TRBD1 agrees at 8 bases. V shed 2 bases and J 3 bases; nucleotides not matched to a gene: 0. Germline V lookup: CDR1 SGHAT, CDR2 FQNNGV. The CDR3 length is 14 residues.

This clone was seen once. The chain is built from TRBV5-1 and TRBJ2-1; the match to TRBD1 covers 7 bases. This CDR3 is built from 15 residues. J gave up 4 bases and V 7 bases, and 11 bases lay outside the gene matches. CDR1 is SGHRS and CDR2 is YFSETQ in the germline V gene. The CDR3 nucleotides read TGCGCCAGCTCCGGGACAGAAGTATTTTACAATGAGCAGTTCTTC. This gives the protein CASSGTEVFYNEQFF.

The V and J genes are TRBV6-5 and TRBJ1-3; D might be TRBD1 (6 bases). This CDR3 region has 13 residues. V shed 5 bases and J shed 5 bases, with 10 bases lying between them. CDR1 is MNHEY, CDR2 SVGAGI, per germline. CDR3 in amino acids: CASSKQGRNTIYF. DNA for the CDR3: TGTGCCAGCAGTAAACAGGGCCGAAACACCATATATTTT.

This clone appeared once. The chain couples TRBV28 to TRBJ2-1, with 10 positions matching TRBD1. CDR1 MDHEN and CDR2 SYDVKM come from the germline V gene. V trimming: 9 bases; J trimming: 7 bases; junction bases outside the gene matches: 9. The CDR3 has 14 amino acids. Here the CDR3 DNA reads TGTGCCAGTTGGTACCGGGACAGGGGAAATGAGCAGTTCTTC. Protein: CASWYRDRGNEQFF.

This chain links TRBV5-4 with TRBJ1-1; D remains unclear. The V gene's germline CDR1 is SGHNT and CDR2 YYREEE (reference sequence). The CDR3 consists of 13 residues. Trimming left V 2 bases short and J 4 bases short, with 9 bases between. CDR3 in amino acids: CASSFGVGTEAFF. The CDR3 DNA reads TGTGCCAGCAGCTTCGGGGTAGGCACTGAAGCTTTCTTT.

The genes are TRBV25-1 and TRBJ2-2; D assignment may be TRBD1 or TRBD2 (5 bases each). Germline lookup yields CDR1 MGHDK and CDR2 SYGVNS. Trimming shortened V by 7 bases and J by 4 bases, and 16 bases separated the two germline ends. The CDR3 is 15 amino acids. Here the CDR3 DNA reads TGTGCCAGCACCAGTTTGGGACCGGGCACCGGGGAGCTGTTTTTT. This sequence encodes CASTSLGPGTGELFF. Full variable domain (missing parts from reference TRBV25-1 and TRBJ2-2): EADIYQTPRYLVIGTGKKITLECSQTMGHDKMYWYQQDPGMELHLIHYSYGVNSTEKGDLSSESTVSRIRTEHFPLTLESARPSHTSQYLCASTSLGPGTGELFFGEGSRLTVL.

The chain joins TRBV2 to TRBJ2-3; TRBD2 might be the D (6 bases). The CDR3 contains 15 residues. Per the germline V gene, CDR1 is SNHLY and CDR2 is FYNNEI. V was shortened by 3 bases and J by 1 base, with 11 bases between the two germline ends. In DNA form, the CDR3 reads TGTGCCAGCAGTGATCTTAGCGGTGGCACAGATACGCAGTATTTT. It specifies CASSDLSGGTDTQYF.

The rearrangement joins TRBV6-1 to TRBJ1-3, with D perhaps TRBD1 (5 bases). V was shortened by 6 bases and J by 3 bases, with 12 bases between the two germline ends. CDR3 length: 14 residues. Germline CDR1 reads MNHNS; CDR2 reads SASEGT. The CDR3 DNA reads TGTGCCAGCAGCACCCAGGGTTTTGGAAACACCATATATTTT. Its translation is CASSTQGFGNTIYF.

The CDR3 region is CASSERGWSGEQFF. Here the CDR3 DNA reads TGTGCCAGCAGTGAAAGAGGATGGTCAGGTGAGCAGTTCTTC. The chain is built from TRBV6-1 and TRBJ2-1; D remains unclear. The CDR3 totals 14 residues. The V gene's germline CDR1 is MNHNS and CDR2 SASEGT. Trimming removed 2 bases at V and 9 bases at J, with 14 bases between.

This clone is large. J is TRBJ1-5 and V is TRBV15; no definite D call. Germline CDR1 and CDR2: LNHNV and YYDKDF (reference sequence). The V end lost 5 bases, the J end lost 6 bases, and 14 bases lay between the germline ends. The CDR3 extends over 14 amino acids. The CDR3 DNA sequence: TGTGCCACCAGCGGATTACGGGATGGTCAGCCCCAGCATTTT. Translated, it gives CATSGLRDGQPQHF.